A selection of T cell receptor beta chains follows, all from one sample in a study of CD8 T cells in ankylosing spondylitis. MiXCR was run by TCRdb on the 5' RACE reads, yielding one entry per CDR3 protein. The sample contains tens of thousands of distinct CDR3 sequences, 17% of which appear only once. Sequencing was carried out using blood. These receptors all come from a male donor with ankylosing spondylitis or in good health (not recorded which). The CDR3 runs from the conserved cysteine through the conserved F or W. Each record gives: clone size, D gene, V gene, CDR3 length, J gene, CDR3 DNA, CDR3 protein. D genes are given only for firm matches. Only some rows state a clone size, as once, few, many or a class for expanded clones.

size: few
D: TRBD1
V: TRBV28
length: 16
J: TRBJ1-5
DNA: TGTGCCAGCAGCCCACCCGGGACAGGGGGAAATCAGCCCCAGCATTTT
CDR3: CASSPPGTGGNQPQHF

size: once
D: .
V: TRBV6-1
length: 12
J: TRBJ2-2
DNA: TGTGCCAGCGGGAGTCGAGGCGGGGAGCTGTTTTTT
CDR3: CASGSRGGELFF

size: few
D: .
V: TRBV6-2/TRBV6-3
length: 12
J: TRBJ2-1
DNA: TGTGCCAGCAGTTACACGGGGGTCGAGCAGTTCTTC
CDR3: CASSYTGVEQFF

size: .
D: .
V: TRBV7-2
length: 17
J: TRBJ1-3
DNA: TGTGCCAGCAGCTTAGTTCAGGGATCGTACTCTGGAAACACCATATATTTT
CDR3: CASSLVQGSYSGNTIYF

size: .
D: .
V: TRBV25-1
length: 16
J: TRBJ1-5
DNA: TGTGCCAGCAGTGCCCGTGGGGACGGAGACAATCAGCCCCAGCATTTT
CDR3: CASSARGDGDNQPQHF

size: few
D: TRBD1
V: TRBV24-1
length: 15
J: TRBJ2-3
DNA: TGTGCCACCAGTGAGATGACAGGGCGTCGAGATACGCAGTATTTT
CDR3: CATSEMTGRRDTQYF

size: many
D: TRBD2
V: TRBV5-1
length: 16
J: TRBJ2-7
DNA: TGCGCCAGCAGCTTGAATTATGGCGGGAGGTTCGACGAGCAGTACTTC
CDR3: CASSLNYGGRFDEQYF

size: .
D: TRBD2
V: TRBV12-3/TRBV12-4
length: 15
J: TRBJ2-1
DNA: TGTGCCAGCAGTTCGGGCGGGGGGTCCAACAATGAGCAGTTCTTC
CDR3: CASSSGGGSNNEQFF

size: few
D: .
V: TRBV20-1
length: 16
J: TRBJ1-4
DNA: TGCAGTGCTACGTTCACCGGGAGACTGATTAATGAAAAACTGTTTTTT
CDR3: CSATFTGRLINEKLFF

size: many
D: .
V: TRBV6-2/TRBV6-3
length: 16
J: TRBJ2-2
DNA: TGTGCCAGCAGTTACCCTCTCCGGCGAGACACCGGGGAGCTGTTTTTT
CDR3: CASSYPLRRDTGELFF

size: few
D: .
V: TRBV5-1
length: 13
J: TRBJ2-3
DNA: TGCGCCAGCAGCTTGGTTCTAGGAGATACGCAGTATTTT
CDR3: CASSLVLGDTQYF

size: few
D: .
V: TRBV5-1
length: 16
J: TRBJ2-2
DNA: TGCGCCAGCAGCTCTGAGGGGGACTCGAGGACCGGGGAGCTGTTTTTT
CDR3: CASSSEGDSRTGELFF

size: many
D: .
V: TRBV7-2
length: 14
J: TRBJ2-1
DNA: TGTGCCAGCAGCTTAGCGCTGGCGAGCAATGAGCAGTTCTTC
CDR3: CASSLALASNEQFF

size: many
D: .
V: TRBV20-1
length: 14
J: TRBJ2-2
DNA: TGCAGTGCTCGAATCACACGGAACACCGGGGAGCTGTTTTTT
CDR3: CSARITRNTGELFF

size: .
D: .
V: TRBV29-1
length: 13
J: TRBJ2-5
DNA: TGCAGCGTTGGACAGGTCCGGGGAGAGACCCAGTACTTC
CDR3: CSVGQVRGETQYF

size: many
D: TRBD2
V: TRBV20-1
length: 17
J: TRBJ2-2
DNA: TGCAGTGCTAGCCTCAGACTAGCGGGTGGAAGCACCGGGGAGCTGTTTTTT
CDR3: CSASLRLAGGSTGELFF